The next 5 T cell receptor beta chains were all read from a single sample in a study of prognosis after radiotherapy for stage I lung cancer. Multiplex PCR in two rounds served to amplify TCR beta CDR3 from genomic DNA. Primers (each specific to one TRBV or TRBJ gene) were used in first-round PCR. One entry per CDR3 protein results from TCRdb running MiXCR on the multiplex PCR reads. This sample has about 18,000 distinct CDR3 sequences, with roughly 28% found just once. The specimen was PBMCs, collected before or after stereotactic body radiation therapy (not recorded which). The receptors come from a donor at least 50 years old with non-small cell lung cancer.

Relative to its sample, this clonotype is medium-sized. The chain couples TRBV5-1 to TRBJ2-1; TRBD2 matches 10 bases. CDR1 is SGHRS, CDR2 YFSETQ, per germline. The CDR3 has 15 amino acids. With 8 bases clipped from V and 4 bases from J, the junction kept 9 bases outside the gene matches. Written as DNA, the CDR3 is TGCGCCAGTCGGACTAGCGGAGTCCCTTACAATGAGCAGTTCTTC. This translates into CASRTSGVPYNEQFF. Full variable domain (missing parts from reference TRBV5-1 and TRBJ2-1): KAGVTQTPRYLIKTRGQQVTLSCSPISGHRSVSWYQQTPGQGLQFLFEYFSETQRNKGNFPGRFSGRQFSNSRSEMNVSTLELGDSALYLCASRTSGVPYNEQFFGPGTRLTVL.

The table lists this clonotype with many counts. The V call is TRBV19, the J call TRBJ1-5; 8 positions agree with TRBD1. J was trimmed by 7 bases and V by 7 bases; bases with no gene match: 9. The CDR3 totals 14 residues. Germline V CDR1 and CDR2: LNHDA, SQIVND (reference sequence). CDR3 amino acids: CASNRQGTYQPQHF. As DNA, the CDR3 is TGTGCCAGTAACCGACAGGGGACTTACCAGCCCCAGCATTTT.

This clonotype appeared many times. V gene TRBV6-2 or TRBV6-3 combines with J gene TRBJ1-1, with D possibly being TRBD1 (5 bases). Trimming stripped 5 bases from V and 6 bases from J, with 19 bases between. Germline V gene sequence: CDR1 MNHEY, CDR2 SVGEGT. The CDR3 sequence is 15 residues long. Here the CDR3 reads CASSATQTGPAEAFF. CDR3 bases: TGTGCCAGCAGTGCAACCCAGACGGGACCGGCTGAAGCTTTCTTT.

This clonotype was recorded at least ten times. The J gene is TRBJ1-3, the V gene TRBV7-9; the match to TRBD1 covers 7 bases. Germline assignment: CDR1 SEHNR and CDR2 FQNEAQ (reference sequence). The CDR3 extends over 14 amino acids. V lost 3 bases and J lost 4; bases outside the gene matches: 3. The CDR3 DNA is TGTGCCAGCAGCTTCGGGACAGAAGGAAACACCATATATTTT. It translates to CASSFGTEGNTIYF. Complete variable domain (other parts from reference TRBV7-9 and TRBJ1-3): DTGVSQNPRHKITKRGQNVTFRCDPISEHNRLYWYRQTLGQGPEFLTYFQNEAQLEKSRLLSDRFSAERPKGSFSTLEIQRTEQGDSAMYLCASSFGTEGNTIYFGEGSWLTVV.

This clonotype came up many times. J is TRBJ1-1 and V is TRBV18; D call uncertain. This CDR3 is 15 amino acids long. The germline gives CDR1 KGHSH, CDR2 LQKENI. The V end lost 3 bases, the J end lost 10 bases, and 21 bases lay between the germline ends. Written as DNA, the CDR3 is TGTGCCAGCTCACCTGTTGACACGGCTGAGGTAGGAGCTTTCTTT. It yields the protein CASSPVDTAEVGAFF.